The next 12 T cell receptor beta chains were all read from a single sample in a study of Ad26.COV2.S vaccination and SARS-CoV-2 variants. Measured with immunoSEQ multiplex PCR; TCRdb has only the in-frame clones, and not every one. This table holds roughly 420,000 clones, over 75% found once. Noted treatment: roughly 19 received Ad26.COV2.S at low or high dose, single or two shots; 5 received placebo; per-sample allocation not given. Following the first vaccine or placebo injection, samples were taken on day 63. Sequencing used peripheral blood, obtained in a trial of Ad26.COV2.S vaccine versus placebo. The receptors stem from a person between 18 and 65 years old who received the Ad26.COV2.S COVID-19 vaccine or a placebo.

This clone was recorded a few times. The V and J genes are TRBV7-2 and TRBJ2-4; no definite D call. Germline loops: CDR1 SGHTA, CDR2 FQGNSA. The V and J ends lost 3 bases and 8 bases respectively, with 14 bases between them. This CDR3 has 14 residues. The CDR3 reads CASSLGYNRDIQYF. DNA of the CDR3: TGTGCCAGCAGCTTGGGGTATAATCGCGACATTCAGTACTTC.

The gene calls are TRBV7-3 and TRBJ1-3; maybe TRBD1 (5 bases). The CDR3 covers 16 residues. The germline V and J ends were trimmed by 2 bases and 5 bases, with 16 bases remaining between them. Germline V lookup: CDR1 SGHTA, CDR2 FQGTGA. CDR3 protein: CASSLGGTNPRNTIYF. For the CDR3, the DNA is TGTGCCAGCAGCTTAGGGGGGACGAACCCTCGAAACACCATATATTTT. Based on the CDR3 plus reference TRBV7-3 and TRBJ1-3, the full variable domain is GAGVSQTPSNKVTEKGKYVELRCDPISGHTALYWYRQSLGQGPEFLIYFQGTGAADDSGLPNDRFFAVRPEGSVSTLKIQRTERGDSAVYLCASSLGGTNPRNTIYFGEGSWLTVV.

The rearrangement joins TRBV5-1 to TRBJ1-6; TRBD1 agrees at 7 bases. CDR3 length equals 16 residues. From germline, CDR1 is SGHRS and CDR2 YFSETQ. With 3 bases clipped from V and 13 bases from J, the junction kept 16 bases outside the gene matches. The CDR3, as DNA: TGCGCCAGCAGCTACTTAGGGGGCTCGTCGGTAGTCCCCCTCCACTTT. Protein sequence: CASSYLGGSSVVPLHF. Drawing the rest from reference TRBV5-1 and TRBJ1-6, the complete variable domain is KAGVTQTPRYLIKTRGQQVTLSCSPISGHRSVSWYQQTPGQGLQFLFEYFSETQRNKGNFPGRFSGRQFSNSRSEMNVSTLELGDSALYLCASSYLGGSSVVPLHFGNGTRLTVT.

The genes are TRBV7-9 and TRBJ2-3; 10 bases are a match to TRBD2. The CDR3 has 15 residues. The V segment lost 4 bases and the J segment 5 bases; nucleotides outside the gene matches: 6. Germline V lookup: CDR1 SEHNR, CDR2 FQNEAQ (reference sequence). The CDR3 protein is CASSSSGGVRDTQYF. CDR3 DNA: TGTGCCAGCAGCTCCAGCGGGGGGGTGCGAGATACGCAGTATTTT.

In nucleotides, the CDR3 is TGTGCCAGCAGTTACCGGGCAAACACTGAAGCTTTCTTT. Its translation is CASSYRANTEAFF. The rearrangement joins TRBV6-6 to TRBJ1-1, with D unclear. Trimming shortened V by 2 bases and J by 2 bases, and 6 bases separated the two germline ends. CDR3 length equals 13 residues. Germline V CDR1 and CDR2: MNHNY, SVGAGI (reference sequence).

The chain has TRBV27 and TRBJ1-1, with 7 bases lining up with TRBD1. Germline V gene sequence: CDR1 MNHEY, CDR2 SMNVEV (reference sequence). The CDR3 is made up of 13 amino acids. The J segment lost 4 bases and the V segment lost 4 bases, leaving 3 bases of the junction unmatched. CDR3 bases: TGTGCCAGCAGTTCCACAGGGGCCACTGAAGCTTTCTTT. It specifies CASSSTGATEAFF.

J is TRBJ1-2 and V is TRBV6-5; 8 bases fit TRBD1. The germline CDR1 and CDR2 sequences are MNHEY and SVGAGI. There are 14 residues in the CDR3. J lost 3 bases, V lost 8 bases, and 8 bases had no gene match. CDR3: CASRQGASYYGYTF. The CDR3 DNA reads as TGTGCCAGCCGGCAGGGGGCGAGCTACTATGGCTACACCTTC.

The rearrangement links TRBV4-3 to TRBJ2-2; 7 nucleotides match TRBD1. CDR3 length: 16 amino acids. Unmatched junction bases numbered 12, after V lost 4 bases and J lost 7 bases. Germline V gene sequence: CDR1 LGHNA, CDR2 YSLEER. The CDR3 DNA reads TGCGCCAGCAGCCTTGACGATAGACAGGGCAACGGGGAGCTGTTTTTT. Its protein is CASSLDDRQGNGELFF.

The V gene is TRBV7-2, the J gene TRBJ1-1; perhaps TRBD1 as D (5 bases). V gave up 5 bases and J gave up 3 bases, with 19 bases separating them. Germline CDR1 and CDR2: SGHTA and FQGNSA. The CDR3 is made up of 16 amino acids. Here the CDR3 DNA reads TGTGCCAGCAGCCCCACCGCGGGGGTTCCCGACACTGAAGCTTTCTTT. Protein: CASSPTAGVPDTEAFF.

The CDR3 protein is CASSLRQVRNNEQFF. CDR3 DNA: TGTGCCAGCAGTTTAAGGCAGGTCAGAAACAATGAGCAGTTCTTC. The V gene is TRBV6-2 or TRBV6-3, the J gene TRBJ2-1; D is unresolved. Trimming stripped 4 bases from V and 5 bases from J, with 15 bases between. The CDR3 length is 15 residues. The V gene's germline CDR1 is MNHEY and CDR2 SVGEGT.

This clone was seen a single time. The V and J genes are TRBV28 and TRBJ1-5, with 8 bases identical to TRBD1. The germline CDR1 and CDR2 sequences are MDHEN and SYDVKM. V lost 1 base, J lost 4 bases, and 9 bases stayed unmatched. This CDR3 comprises 17 residues. In DNA, the CDR3 is TGTGCCAGCAGTTTATCGGGGGGCAGGGGGCTTAATCAGCCCCAGCATTTT. It yields the protein CASSLSGGRGLNQPQHF.

The chain links TRBV7-2 to TRBJ1-4; no definite D call. Trimming cost V 4 bases and J 0 bases, with 3 bases left between them. This CDR3 contains 13 residues. Germline values: CDR1 SGHTA, CDR2 FQGNSA. In nucleotides, the CDR3 is TGTGCCAGCAGCTCAACAACTAATGAAAAACTGTTTTTT. Protein sequence: CASSSTTNEKLFF.